This is a list of T cell receptor beta chains from one sample in a study of blood T cells in healthy people across ages. TCRdb independently ran MiXCR on the 5' RACE reads; one entry per CDR3 protein. The table has about 1.8 million distinct CDR3 sequences, just under 50% seen once. Sequencing was done on a sample of blood. The receptors here all came from a middle-aged woman in good health. The CDR3 runs from the conserved cysteine through the conserved F or W. The D gene is left open where the match is weak. A clone size is listed for some rows: how often the clone was seen (once, few, many), or a class if it is expanded.

D gene | clone size | CDR3 length | J gene | V gene | CDR3 DNA | CDR3 protein
TRBD1 | NA | 14 | TRBJ2-1 | TRBV24-1 | TGTGCCACCAGTGGCAGGACAGGGGTGAATGAGCAGTTCTTC | CATSGRTGVNEQFF
TRBD2 | NA | 16 | TRBJ2-1 | TRBV27 | TGTGCCAGCTCATCCCCTAGCGGGGGGGGACGCTATGAGCAGTTCTTC | CASSSPSGGGRYEQFF
NA | NA | 15 | TRBJ1-2 | TRBV7-9 | TGTGCCAGCAGCTTAGCGGGACGGAATAACTATGGCTACACCTTC | CASSLAGRNNYGYTF
NA | few | 15 | TRBJ2-3 | TRBV2 | TGTGCCAGCAGCAACCCCTTAAAATCCACAGATACGCAGTATTTT | CASSNPLKSTDTQYF
NA | NA | 14 | TRBJ1-2 | TRBV7-3 | TGTGCCAGCGGAACAGGGTCCTCTTGGGATGGCTACACCTTC | CASGTGSSWDGYTF
TRBD1 | NA | 17 | TRBJ1-2 | TRBV9 | TGTGCCAGCAGCGTATCGGGACAGGGGGCCTTTAACTATGGCTACACCTTC | CASSVSGQGAFNYGYTF
TRBD1 | few | 16 | TRBJ1-2 | TRBV6-2/TRBV6-3 | TGTGCCAGCAGTGCACCCAGACAGGGTAAAGGATATGGCTACACCTTC | CASSAPRQGKGYGYTF
NA | NA | 15 | TRBJ2-5 | TRBV11-1 | TGTGCCAGCAACCCGACAGTGCTTAGGTCGGAGACCCAGTACTTC | CASNPTVLRSETQYF
TRBD1 | NA | 15 | TRBJ1-1 | TRBV7-9 | TGTGCCAGCAGCCCGAGGGACAGGGGCTCTATTGAGGCTTTCTTT | CASSPRDRGSIEAFF
NA | few | 15 | TRBJ2-4 | TRBV6-2/TRBV6-3 | TGTGCCAGCAGTAACTGGGTCAGCGGCAAAAACATTCAGTACTTC | CASSNWVSGKNIQYF
TRBD1 | few | 15 | TRBJ2-3 | TRBV7-2 | TGTGCCAGCAGCCCCGGGACAGTGGGCACAGATACGCAGTATTTT | CASSPGTVGTDTQYF
NA | few | 17 | TRBJ2-5 | TRBV9 | TGTGCCAGCAGCGCCCACAGGGACTTGGAACATGTAGGGACCCAGTACTTC | CASSAHRDLEHVGTQYF
TRBD1 | few | 12 | TRBJ1-2 | TRBV29-1 | TGCAGCGTTACTCGGACAGGGGATGGCTACACCTTC | CSVTRTGDGYTF
TRBD2 | few | 14 | TRBJ2-1 | TRBV11-2 | TGTGCCAGCAGATCGACTAGCGGGACGAATGAGCAGTTCTTC | CASRSTSGTNEQFF
NA | NA | 14 | TRBJ1-6 | TRBV11-2 | TGTGCCAGCAGCTTATCAGACTATAATTCACCCCTCCACTTT | CASSLSDYNSPLHF
TRBD1 | NA | 13 | TRBJ2-5 | TRBV2 | TGTGCCAGCAGTGAAGCGGCCGACAGGGTGCCGTACTTC | CASSEAADRVPYF
NA | NA | 15 | TRBJ1-2 | TRBV12-3/TRBV12-4 | TGTGCCAGCAGTTTAGCGGGGGCCGTAACGGATGGCTACACCTTC | CASSLAGAVTDGYTF
NA | NA | 12 | TRBJ2-7 | TRBV19 | TGTGCCAGTAGTAGAGAAGGTTCCGAGCAGTACTTC | CASSREGSEQYF
NA | NA | 14 | TRBJ1-2 | TRBV9 | TGTGCCAGCAGCGATACAGGGCAGAACTATGGCTACACCTTC | CASSDTGQNYGYTF
NA | NA | 17 | TRBJ1-6 | TRBV10-3 | TGTGCCATCAGTGAAACGGGGGACGGGAGCTATAATTCACCCCTCCACTTT | CAISETGDGSYNSPLHF
NA | NA | 14 | TRBJ1-4 | TRBV5-1 | TGCGCCAGCAGCTGGGGGGTCGGGGAGGAAAAACTGTTTTTT | CASSWGVGEEKLFF
NA | few | 13 | TRBJ2-1 | TRBV9 | TGTGCCAGCAGCGTACAAGGGGGGAATGAGCAGTTCTTC | CASSVQGGNEQFF
NA | NA | 14 | TRBJ2-7 | TRBV7-8 | TGTGCCAGCAGCTTATACGCAACAGACTACGAGCAGTACTTC | CASSLYATDYEQYF
TRBD1 | NA | 13 | TRBJ1-6 | TRBV20-1 | TGCAGCCTTTCCCGACAGGGAGTTTCACCCCTCCACTTT | CSLSRQGVSPLHF
TRBD1 | NA | 17 | TRBJ2-1 | TRBV4-2 | TGTGCCAGCAGCCAAGATGTTGGGGACAGGCCAAACAATGAGCAGTTCTTC | CASSQDVGDRPNNEQFF
TRBD1 | NA | 12 | TRBJ1-1 | TRBV20-1 | TGCAGTGCTAGGGGACAGACGACTGAAGCTTTCTTT | CSARGQTTEAFF
NA | few | 15 | TRBJ2-1 | TRBV6-2/TRBV6-3 | TGTGCCAGCAGTTCCCCTGTTTCAGTTGTCGGTGAGCAGTTCTTC | CASSSPVSVVGEQFF
NA | few | 16 | TRBJ2-5 | TRBV6-5 | TGTGCCAGCAGTTCTCTCGGGGGGCTGGTGGGAGAGACCCAGTACTTC | CASSSLGGLVGETQYF
NA | few | 14 | TRBJ2-5 | TRBV12-3/TRBV12-4 | TGTGCCAGCAGCCCTGACTCCTTTAGGGAGACCCAGTACTTC | CASSPDSFRETQYF
NA | NA | 14 | TRBJ2-1 | TRBV13 | TGTGCCAGCAGCTCCCGGACGGAGAACAATGAGCAGTTCTTC | CASSSRTENNEQFF
TRBD2 | NA | 18 | TRBJ2-5 | TRBV6-4 | TGTGCCAGCAGTGACTCGATGTTCGGGACTAGCGGGGGAGAGACCCAGTACTTC | CASSDSMFGTSGGETQYF
NA | NA | 14 | TRBJ1-5 | TRBV29-1 | TGCAGCGCGATACAGGGCGGGAGCAATCAGCCCCAGCATTTT | CSAIQGGSNQPQHF
TRBD2 | NA | 15 | TRBJ2-1 | TRBV10-3 | TGTGCCATCGGGGGGAGCGGCCGGGGAGGGGAGACCCAGTTCTTC | CAIGGSGRGGETQFF
TRBD1 | few | 15 | TRBJ2-3 | TRBV7-2 | TGTGCCAGCAGCCGACCGGGACAGGGGGTAGTTACGCAGTATTTT | CASSRPGQGVVTQYF
TRBD2 | NA | 16 | TRBJ2-3 | TRBV7-2 | TGTGCCAGCAGCTCAATCCGGGGGGGTAGCACAGATACGCAGTATTTT | CASSSIRGGSTDTQYF
TRBD1 | NA | 20 | TRBJ1-6 | TRBV5-6 | TGTGCCAGCAGCCCGACCCCGGGACAGTACACGAGCTCCTATAATTCACCCCTCCACTTT | CASSPTPGQYTSSYNSPLHF
NA | few | 15 | TRBJ2-5 | TRBV9 | TGTGCCAGCAGCGCAGTCCTTGGGGTAACAGAGACCCAGTACTTC | CASSAVLGVTETQYF
NA | few | 15 | TRBJ1-6 | TRBV7-2 | TGTGCCAGCAGCCGTCCCGGGACACATAATTCACCCCTCCACTTT | CASSRPGTHNSPLHF
TRBD2 | NA | 16 | TRBJ2-2 | TRBV7-8 | TGTGCCAGCAGACGAACCGGGACTAGTCAGACCGGGGAGCTGTTTTTT | CASRRTGTSQTGELFF
NA | few | 12 | TRBJ2-7 | TRBV20-1 | TGCAGTGCTTCCGGGGATGCCTACGAGCAGTACTTC | CSASGDAYEQYF
TRBD2 | NA | 16 | TRBJ2-5 | TRBV7-3 | TGTGCCAGCAGCTTAGGTCCCCCAGCGGGGCAAGAGACCCAGTACTTC | CASSLGPPAGQETQYF
NA | few | 14 | TRBJ2-7 | TRBV7-2 | TGTGCCAGCAGCTCCCAACGCCTCGGATACGAGCAGTACTTC | CASSSQRLGYEQYF
TRBD1 | NA | 17 | TRBJ2-1 | TRBV23-1 | TGCGCCAGCAGTCAACACTACAGGGGGGACCGCTACAATGAGCAGTTCTTC | CASSQHYRGDRYNEQFF
NA | few | 14 | TRBJ2-1 | TRBV20-1 | TGCAGTGCGGGGGGTGGGGGGTCCTACAATGAGCAGTTCTTC | CSAGGGGSYNEQFF
TRBD2 | once | 14 | TRBJ2-5 | TRBV28 | TGTGCCAGCAGCACTACCTCAGCGGGGGGGCAGCAGTACTTC | CASSTTSAGGQQYF
NA | NA | 17 | TRBJ2-2 | TRBV20-1 | TGCAGTGCTAGAGATCGACGCAAAGGACAGATAACCGGGGAGCTGTTTTTT | CSARDRRKGQITGELFF
NA | NA | 14 | TRBJ2-7 | TRBV3-1 | TGTGCCAGCAGCCTCACATCAGCCGCCTACGAGCAGTACTTC | CASSLTSAAYEQYF
TRBD1 | few | 14 | TRBJ1-2 | TRBV28 | TGTGCCAGCAGTTTGAGGACAGGGGTTTATGGCTACACCTTC | CASSLRTGVYGYTF
NA | NA | 17 | TRBJ1-5 | TRBV27 | TGTGCCAGCAGTCCTTTTAACTCAAGGGACCCCAGTCAGCCCCAGCATTTT | CASSPFNSRDPSQPQHF
NA | NA | 14 | TRBJ2-5 | TRBV4-1 | TGCGCCAGCAGCCAATCGGACACCTCCCGGACCCAGTACTTC | CASSQSDTSRTQYF
TRBD2 | NA | 16 | TRBJ2-1 | TRBV20-1 | TGCAGTGCTAGAGGAGACCAGCGGGGGGGCCTCAATGAGCAGTTCTTC | CSARGDQRGGLNEQFF
NA | once | 15 | TRBJ1-2 | TRBV2 | TGTGCCAGCAGCCCTAGACAGGAGGATGTATATGGCTACACCTTC | CASSPRQEDVYGYTF
NA | few | 15 | TRBJ2-5 | TRBV11-1 | TGTGCCAGCAGCTTAGCGAGCACCTTACAAGAGACCCAGTACTTC | CASSLASTLQETQYF
TRBD1 | NA | 16 | TRBJ1-4 | TRBV6-2/TRBV6-3 | TGTGCCAGCAGAGGACTTACAGGGGCGCTTAATGAAAAACTGTTTTTT | CASRGLTGALNEKLFF
NA | NA | 17 | TRBJ2-3 | TRBV7-2 | TGTGCCAGCAGCCCCCGGCCACGGGGCGGGGGCACAGATACGCAGTATTTT | CASSPRPRGGGTDTQYF
TRBD2 | NA | 15 | TRBJ2-1 | TRBV19 | TGTGCCAGTAGTATCGGGGCGGGGGGGCAGAATGAGCAGTTCTTC | CASSIGAGGQNEQFF
NA | few | 12 | TRBJ2-7 | TRBV7-2 | TGTGCCAGCAGCTTCTTCGCTAGCGAGCAGTACTTC | CASSFFASEQYF